These 32 T cell receptor beta chains were all obtained from the same sample, sequenced in a study of cytomegalovirus exposure and HLA in healthy donors. The PCR was carried out with 60 Vbeta primers and 13 Jbeta primers. Using immunoSEQ multiplex PCR, the repertoire was profiled, and TCRdb retains in-frame clones only, with some absent. The sample carries around 140,000 clones, 75% to 90% recorded once. The sequenced sample was PBMCs. These receptors were taken from a middle-aged man in good health and CMV-seronegative.

This chain joins TRBV7-2 and TRBJ2-3; 11 positions match TRBD2. This CDR3 contains 16 residues. Germline CDR1 and CDR2: SGHTA and FQGNSA. After removal of 8 bases from V and 2 bases from J, the junction contained 9 bases not matched to a gene. CDR3 in DNA: TGTGCCAGCGCCCCGATAGCGGGAGGGACCACAGATACGCAGTATTTT. Amino acids: CASAPIAGGTTDTQYF.

This clone turned up a few times. The V and J genes are TRBV6-5 and TRBJ2-3, with 7 bases that match TRBD2. This CDR3 is 13 amino acids long. After removal of 6 bases from V and 3 bases from J, the junction contained 3 bases not matched to a gene. Germline CDR1 MNHEY, CDR2 SVGAGI. The DNA of the CDR3 is TGTGCCAGCAGCAGCGGGGAAACAGATACGCAGTATTTT. Its protein product is CASSSGETDTQYF.

The chain joins TRBV28 to TRBJ1-2; weak D call: TRBD1 (5 bases). The V end was cut by 3 bases, the J end by 5 bases, with 13 bases between. Germline V gene sequence: CDR1 MDHEN, CDR2 SYDVKM. The CDR3 spans 14 residues. This CDR3 is CASSFYSGGYGYTF. The CDR3 bases are TGTGCCAGCAGTTTTTATTCGGGGGGGTATGGCTACACCTTC.

This clone is a singleton in its sample. The V and J genes are TRBV9 and TRBJ1-2; the D is unclear. Per germline, CDR1 SGDLS and CDR2 YYNGEE. This CDR3 has 14 amino acids. V lost 0 bases, J lost 1 base, and 7 bases lay in between. The CDR3 sequence: CASSVVPFNYGYTF. CDR3 nucleotides: TGTGCCAGCAGCGTAGTTCCTTTTAACTATGGCTACACCTTC. Complete variable domain (other parts from reference TRBV9 and TRBJ1-2): DSGVTQTPKHLITATGQRVTLRCSPRSGDLSVYWYQQSLDQGLQFLIQYYNGEERAKGNILERFSAQQFPDLHSELNLSSLELGDSALYFCASSVVPFNYGYTFGSGTRLTVV.

This chain connects TRBV19 to TRBJ1-4; 11 nucleotides align to TRBD1. The CDR3 sequence is 17 residues long. The V and J ends lost 8 bases and 7 bases, in that order; junction bases with no gene match: 15. Germline V CDR1 and CDR2: LNHDA, SQIVND (reference sequence). CDR3 amino acids: CASGNSPGQGGLEKLFF. CDR3 coding DNA: TGTGCCAGTGGGAACAGCCCGGGACAGGGGGGTCTTGAAAAACTGTTTTTT.

The rearrangement uses TRBV13 and TRBJ2-7; D is possibly TRBD2 (5 bases). CDR1 and CDR2 (germline): PRHDT, FYEKMQ (reference sequence). There are 13 residues in the CDR3. V was cut by 5 bases and J by 7 bases, with 15 bases left in between. The CDR3 is CASSPESSGEQYF. CDR3 coding DNA: TGTGCCAGCAGCCCGGAATCTTCGGGAGAGCAGTACTTC. The full variable domain, with the rest looked up from reference TRBV13 and TRBJ2-7, is AAGVIQSPRHLIKEKRETATLKCYPIPRHDTVYWYQQGPGQDPQFLISFYEKMQSDKGSIPDRFSAQQFSDYHSELNMSSLELGDSALYFCASSPESSGEQYFGPGTRLTVT.

This clone was seen only once. The chain recombines TRBV7-9 with TRBJ2-1, with 7 bases fitting TRBD1. V shed 1 base and J 4 bases; nucleotides not matched to a gene: 7. CDR3 size: 16 residues. Germline CDR1 reads SEHNR; CDR2 reads FQNEAQ (reference sequence). The CDR3 region is CASSLVAGGSYNEQFF. CDR3 nucleotides: TGTGCCAGCAGCTTAGTGGCAGGGGGATCATACAATGAGCAGTTCTTC.

The rearrangement links TRBV21-1 to TRBJ1-1; the table's D call TRBD1 went unverified against the DNA. TRBV21-1 is classified as a pseudogene. The CDR3 is 13 amino acids. The chain's CDR3 is CARCNPQNTEAFF. The CDR3 DNA sequence: TGTGCCAGATGTAACCCACAGAACACTGAAGCTTTCTTT.

The rearrangement uses TRBV2 and TRBJ2-5; 9 nucleotides align to TRBD2. Judging by the DNA end, TRBJ2-7 fits better; the J call may be wrong. This CDR3 spans 13 amino acids. Germline V lookup: CDR1 SNHLY, CDR2 FYNNEI. DNA for the CDR3: TGTGCCAGCACTAGCGGGACCAGATACGAGCAGTACTTC. Its translation is CASTSGTRYEQYF.

The chain has TRBV11-2 and TRBJ1-6; D is possibly TRBD1 (6 bases). From germline, CDR1 is SGHAT and CDR2 FQNNGV. The CDR3 is 19 residues long. Trimming stripped 6 bases from V and 13 bases from J, with 34 bases between. The CDR3 DNA reads as TGTGCCAGCAGGACAGTTAGGACAGCCCGAGGCAGGCGCGGAAGTCCCCTCCACTTT. Encoded protein: CASRTVRTARGRRGSPLHF.

The V gene is TRBV10-3, the J gene TRBJ2-1; 12 bases are a match to TRBD2. V lost 6 bases and J lost 9; bases outside the gene matches: 9. Germline CDR1 and CDR2: ENHRY and SYGVKD. The CDR3 has 15 residues. The DNA of the CDR3 is TGTGCCATCAGGTCTAGCGGGGGGGGCTGGGGTGAGCAGTTCTTC. This gives the protein CAIRSSGGGWGEQFF.

V and J are TRBV7-2 and TRBJ2-3, with TRBD1 matching over 7 bases. From germline, CDR1 is SGHTA and CDR2 FQGNSA. The CDR3 sequence is 16 residues long. After removal of 1 base from V and 7 bases from J, the junction contained 11 bases not matched to a gene. CDR3 DNA sequence: TGTGCCAGCAGCTTAGGAGGGGGCGGGCCGGGAAATACGCAGTATTTT. This sequence encodes CASSLGGGGPGNTQYF. Complete variable domain (other parts from reference TRBV7-2 and TRBJ2-3): GAGVSQSPSNKVTEKGKDVELRCDPISGHTALYWYRQSLGQGLEFLIYFQGNSAPDKSGLPSDRFSAERTGGSVSTLTIQRTQQEDSAVYLCASSLGGGGPGNTQYFGPGTRLTVL.

The CDR3 nucleotides are TGTGCCAGCAGCCCCGGGACTATATCCAATGAGCAGTTCTTC. As protein: CASSPGTISNEQFF. The chain couples TRBV7-2 to TRBJ2-1; 7 positions agree with TRBD2. The CDR3 loop spans 14 amino acids. V lost 5 bases to trimming and J lost 6 bases; unmatched junction nucleotides: 7. The germline CDR1 and CDR2 sequences are SGHTA and FQGNSA.

The chain carries TRBV7-8 and TRBJ1-6; perhaps TRBD1 as D (6 bases). Germline CDR1 reads SGHVS; CDR2 reads FQNEAQ. The CDR3 totals 14 residues. The V gene lost 1 base and the J gene lost 12 bases, with 13 bases spanning the gap. CDR3 nucleotide sequence: TGTGCCAGCAGCTTAGGAGGGGACACGCAACCCCTCCACTTT. Protein product: CASSLGGDTQPLHF.

Remarks on this clone: An end of the junction differs from the germline gene, which may be a read error. The rearrangement links TRBV19 to TRBJ2-4; D gene unclear. The CDR3 has 15 residues. Germline V gene lookup returns CDR1 LNHDA and CDR2 SQIVND (reference sequence). The CDR3 DNA follows: TGTGCCAGTAGTTTATTGCCCCAAGCCCAAAACATTCAGTACTTC. Translated, it gives CASSLLPQAQNIQYF.

The chain joins TRBV25-1 to TRBJ1-5; D might be TRBD1 (5 bases). Germline V gene data show CDR1 as MGHDK and CDR2 as SYGVNS. The CDR3 sequence is 14 residues long. Deletions cut 3 bases from V and 4 bases from J, with 10 bases between. The CDR3 sequence: CASSDLGVNQPQHF. The CDR3 region has the DNA TGTGCCAGCAGTGACTTAGGGGTTAATCAGCCCCAGCATTTT.

CDR3 coding DNA: TGTGCCAGTAGGGAGTCGGAATCCTGGAACACTGAAGCTTTCTTT. Encoded protein: CASRESESWNTEAFF. This rearrangement joins TRBV19 to TRBJ1-1, with unresolved D. The CDR3 loop spans 15 amino acids. Looked up from germline, CDR1 is LNHDA and CDR2 is SQIVND (reference sequence). Trimming took 6 bases from V and 1 from J, leaving 15 bases between them.

This chain connects TRBV27 to TRBJ2-5, with 9 bases matching TRBD2. The germline gives CDR1 MNHEY, CDR2 SMNVEV (reference sequence). Losses at the gene ends were 3 bases for V and 3 bases for J; bases not matched to a gene: 5. The CDR3 runs to 15 residues. The CDR3 protein is CASSFGGRAEETQYF. The CDR3 coding sequence is TGTGCCAGCAGTTTCGGCGGGAGGGCCGAAGAGACCCAGTACTTC.

V and J are TRBV23-1 and TRBJ1-1; D gene ambiguous. TRBV23-1 is treated as an ORF (open reading frame) with a function not yet certain. The CDR3 loop spans 16 amino acids. The V and J ends lost 2 bases and 4 bases respectively, with 17 bases between them. The CDR3: CASSQGPACGPTEAFF. In DNA, the CDR3 is TGCGCCAGCAGTCAAGGGCCCGCATGCGGGCCCACTGAAGCTTTCTTT.

V is TRBV27 and J is TRBJ1-2, with TRBD1 matching over 11 bases. With 7 bases clipped from V and 2 bases from J, the junction kept 12 bases outside the gene matches. Germline CDR1 and CDR2: MNHEY and SMNVEV (reference sequence). This CDR3 has 17 amino acids. CDR3 residues: CASTPWGQGESNYGYTF. CDR3 nucleotide sequence: TGTGCCAGCACCCCGTGGGGACAGGGGGAATCGAACTATGGCTACACCTTC.

This chain uses TRBV5-6 with TRBJ1-2; 8 bases line up with TRBD1. Germline CDR1 SGHDT, CDR2 YYEEEE. The CDR3 spans 17 residues. Trimming removed 1 base from V and 6 bases from J; junction bases left unmatched: 14. The CDR3 DNA sequence: TGTGCCAGCAGCTTGCCCGGACAGGGTGGGGGCAAAAATGGCTACACCTTC. This codes for CASSLPGQGGGKNGYTF. Full variable domain (missing parts from reference TRBV5-6 and TRBJ1-2): DAGVTQSPTHLIKTRGQQVTLRCSPKSGHDTVSWYQQALGQGPQFIFQYYEEEERQRGNFPDRFSGHQFPNYSSELNVNALLLGDSALYLCASSLPGQGGGKNGYTFGSGTRLTVV.

This clone has more than one count but fewer than ten. The rearrangement uses TRBV7-8 and TRBJ2-3; possibly TRBD2 for D (6 bases). This CDR3 region has 15 residues. V lost 1 base and J 4 bases, leaving 12 bases between the germline ends. Per germline, CDR1 SGHVS and CDR2 FQNEAQ. The CDR3 here is CASSLEGGAADTQYF. CDR3 sequence (DNA): TGTGCCAGCAGCTTAGAGGGAGGAGCCGCAGATACGCAGTATTTT.

The chain combines TRBV7-9 with TRBJ2-5, with D maybe TRBD2 (6 bases). V was pared by 7 bases and J by 5 bases, with 17 bases between. This CDR3 is built from 14 residues. Germline V gene data show CDR1 as SEHNR and CDR2 as FQNEAQ (reference sequence). The CDR3 reads CASNTLGGRETQYF. DNA for the CDR3: TGTGCCAGCAATACTCTCGGGGGTCGCGAGACCCAGTACTTC.

The chain joins TRBV19 to TRBJ1-2; D might be TRBD1 (6 bases). The germline V and J ends were trimmed by 5 bases and 4 bases, with 23 bases remaining between them. The CDR3 is made up of 17 amino acids. The germline CDR1 and CDR2 sequences are LNHDA and SQIVND (reference sequence). CDR3 loop: CASSPLRQAAPGYGYTF. The CDR3 DNA is TGTGCCAGTAGTCCTCTTAGACAGGCCGCTCCCGGCTATGGCTACACCTTC.

The CDR3: CASSVRRGHEATDTQYF. Here the CDR3 DNA reads TGTGCCAGCAGCGTTAGAAGGGGGCACGAGGCGACAGATACGCAGTATTTT. The V gene is TRBV9, the J gene TRBJ2-3, with 7 bases identical to TRBD1. The CDR3 has 17 amino acids. After removal of 2 bases from V and 3 bases from J, the junction contained 12 bases not matched to a gene. Germline assignment: CDR1 SGDLS and CDR2 YYNGEE.

The chain recombines TRBV5-1 with TRBJ1-1; D perhaps matches TRBD1 (5 bases). V lost 4 bases to trimming and J lost 4 bases, with 17 bases between them. The CDR3 has 15 residues. The V gene's germline CDR1 is SGHRS and CDR2 YFSETQ. The CDR3 reads CASSGGARGGTEAFF. The DNA for the CDR3 is TGCGCCAGCAGCGGAGGGGCTCGCGGCGGCACTGAAGCTTTCTTT.

J is TRBJ1-2 and V is TRBV7-2, with 10 bases lining up with TRBD1. CDR3 length equals 16 residues. Trimming cost V 0 bases and J 7 bases; bases outside gene matches: 8. Germline values: CDR1 SGHTA, CDR2 FQGNSA. The CDR3 DNA follows: TGTGCCAGCAGCTTAGCCGGGACAGGGGTGAGGCGTGGCTACACCTTC. It yields the protein CASSLAGTGVRRGYTF.

The J gene is TRBJ1-2, the V gene TRBV5-1, with 11 bases matching TRBD1. There are 15 residues in the CDR3. The V and J ends lost 4 bases and 4 bases, in that order; junction bases with no gene match: 6. Per the germline V gene, CDR1 is SGHRS and CDR2 is YFSETQ. The CDR3 nucleotides are TGCGCCAGCAGCCTAGACGGGACAGGGGGCTATGGCTACACCTTC. This codes for CASSLDGTGGYGYTF.

The rearrangement uses TRBV11-2 and TRBJ1-5; D not certain. The CDR3 has 14 amino acids. The germline V gene encodes CDR1 SGHAT and CDR2 FQNNGV. V was pared by 0 bases and J by 4 bases, with 7 bases between. The CDR3: CASSLDGGNQPQHF. CDR3 nucleotides: TGTGCCAGCAGCTTAGATGGCGGGAATCAGCCCCAGCATTTT.

The rearrangement joins TRBV6-4 to TRBJ2-3, with a weak D call TRBD2 (7 bases). Per the germline V gene, CDR1 is MRHNA and CDR2 is SNTAGT. This CDR3 is built from 15 residues. Between the trimmed V and J ends, which lost 0 bases and 2 bases, there was a span of 9 bases. This chain's CDR3 is CASSDSGGATDTQYF. CDR3 coding DNA: TGTGCCAGCAGTGACTCGGGGGGGGCCACAGATACGCAGTATTTT.

The chain carries TRBV19 and TRBJ1-5, with 7 bases aligning to TRBD1. V trimming: 5 bases; J trimming: 3 bases; junction bases outside the gene matches: 4. Germline V lookup: CDR1 LNHDA, CDR2 SQIVND (reference sequence). This CDR3 is built from 14 residues. CDR3 residues: CASSRTGANQPQHF. The CDR3 bases are TGTGCCAGTAGTCGAACAGGGGCCAATCAGCCCCAGCATTTT. The variable domain in full, with the rest retrieved from reference TRBV19 and TRBJ1-5, is DGGITQSPKYLFRKEGQNVTLSCEQNLNHDAMYWYRQDPGQGLRLIYYSQIVNDFQKGDIAEGYSVSREKKESFPLTVTSAQKNPTAFYLCASSRTGANQPQHFGDGTRLSIL.

This chain uses TRBV5-6 with TRBJ1-2, with D maybe TRBD1 (5 bases). CDR3 length: 17 residues. The V gene lost 1 base and the J gene lost 3 bases, with 19 bases spanning the gap. Germline V CDR1 and CDR2: SGHDT, YYEEEE. CDR3 DNA: TGTGCCAGCAGCTTGAGGGCCCCGGAGTGGGGGGACTATGGCTACACCTTC. Translating it yields CASSLRAPEWGDYGYTF.